This note documents a single T cell receptor (beta chain) sequence. TCRdb passed the RT-PCR reads through MiXCR, listing each CDR3 protein once. The repertoire holds just under 550,000 distinct CDR3 sequences, with under 30% as singletons. The entry originates in a study of response to subunit inactivated influenza vaccine. The germline V gene encodes CDR1 SQVTM and CDR2 ANQGSEA. This CDR3 contains 13 residues. Trimming took off 7 bases at V and 4 bases at J, with 16 bases between the two ends. The same data also went into a second study, on T cells expressing NK-cell markers. From that report: As the method of synthesis, 5'RACE template switching with UMIs yielded TCR beta cDNA. Underlying the TCR beta repertoires were sorted CD3+CD56+NKG2C+, CD3+CD56+NKG2C- and CD3+CD56-NKG2C+ T cells. The authors sequenced eight donors, of whom seven were HCMV-seropositive and one was seronegative. These same clonotypes (in several donors) also led the CD3+CD56-NKG2C+ fraction. The HCMV specificity of the expanded NKG2C+ T cell clones stayed unresolved.

Source: CD4+ T cells sorted from PBMCs, taken 11 to 12 days after vaccination. The chain joins TRBV29-1 to TRBJ2-5; D may be TRBD2 (6 bases). The TCR originated in a man aged 50 to 59 who received an inactivated influenza vaccine. In nucleotides, the CDR3 is TGCAGCGGGGGACTGGGGGGACGAGAGACCCAGTACTTC. Its translation is CSGGLGGRETQYF. Together with reference TRBV29-1 and TRBJ2-5, the CDR3 gives the full variable domain: SAVISQKPSRDICQRGTSLTIQCQVDSQVTMMFWYRQQPGQSLTLIATANQGSEATYESGFVIDKFPISRPNLTFSTLTVSNMSPEDSSIYLCSGGLGGRETQYFGPGTRLLVL.